This paragraph covers one T cell receptor beta chain sequence. A read error may account for a junction end that differs from germline. TCRdb's copy holds only in-frame clones and misses some; the assay was immunoSEQ multiplex PCR. The sample shows fewer than 25,000 clones, about four fifths of them seen only once. The CDR3 is made up of 12 amino acids. This sample is part of a study of OX40 agonist ivuxolimab in advanced cancers. Looking at the study overall: Patients treated during dose escalation were battling hepatocellular carcinoma, melanoma, renal cell or head and neck cancer. At about 82% male, the cohort had a mean age of about 60 years, ranging from roughly 23 to 80.

Patients were ineligible given autoimmune disease history or systemic immunosuppression. The TCR sequence derives from an adult with an advanced solid tumor such as melanoma, head and neck, liver or kidney cancer. The starting material was CD4+ or CD8+ T cells sorted from blood, obtained in a trial of the OX40 agonist ivuxolimab. The chain combines TRBV5-3 with TRBJ2-7, with TRBD2 as a possible D gene (6 bases). TRBV5-3 is treated as an ORF (open reading frame) with a function not yet certain. The CDR3 DNA reads as TGTGCCAGCAGCTCGGGGGAGAACGAGCAGTACTTC. Translating it yields CASSSGENEQYF.